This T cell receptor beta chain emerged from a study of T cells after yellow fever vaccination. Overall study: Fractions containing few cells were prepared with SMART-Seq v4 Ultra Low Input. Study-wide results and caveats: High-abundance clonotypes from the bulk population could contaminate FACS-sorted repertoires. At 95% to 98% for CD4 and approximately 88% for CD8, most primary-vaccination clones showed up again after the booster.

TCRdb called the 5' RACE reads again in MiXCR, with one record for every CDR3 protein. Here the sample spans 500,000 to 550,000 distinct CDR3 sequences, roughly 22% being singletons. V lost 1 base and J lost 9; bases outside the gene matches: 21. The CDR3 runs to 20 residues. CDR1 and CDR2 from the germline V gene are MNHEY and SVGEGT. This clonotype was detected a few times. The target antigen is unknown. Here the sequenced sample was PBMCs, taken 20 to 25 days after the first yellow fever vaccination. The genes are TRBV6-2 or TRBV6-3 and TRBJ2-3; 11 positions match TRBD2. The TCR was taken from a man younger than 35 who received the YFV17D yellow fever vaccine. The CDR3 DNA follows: TGTGCCAGCAGTTACTGGGCCCCCAGGCTAGCGGGGGGACCCTCGATAACGCAGTATTTT. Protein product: CASSYWAPRLAGGPSITQYF.